This TCR beta chain was sequenced in a study of CD8+ T cells in alopecia areata. Both CD4+ and CD8+ T cells were separated by sorting PBMCs. CDR1 and CDR2 from the germline V gene are LGHNT and FRNRAP. The CDR3 consists of 13 residues. V dropped 6 bases and J dropped 1 base, with 9 bases sitting between them. Following RNA extraction, reverse transcription yielded cDNA that acted as the sequencing template. Sequencing was performed with immunoSEQ multiplex PCR; in TCRdb, only in-frame clones are kept and a portion is missing. This table holds 25,000 to 35,000 clones, 62% found once. The sample was NKG2D-high CD8+ T cells sorted from blood. The sequence came from a human donor with alopecia areata. The rearrangement links TRBV12-5 to TRBJ2-5, with D uncertain. The chain's CDR3 is CASGYGPQETQYF. The CDR3 nucleotides read TGTGCTAGTGGATACGGACCCCAAGAGACCCAGTACTTC.